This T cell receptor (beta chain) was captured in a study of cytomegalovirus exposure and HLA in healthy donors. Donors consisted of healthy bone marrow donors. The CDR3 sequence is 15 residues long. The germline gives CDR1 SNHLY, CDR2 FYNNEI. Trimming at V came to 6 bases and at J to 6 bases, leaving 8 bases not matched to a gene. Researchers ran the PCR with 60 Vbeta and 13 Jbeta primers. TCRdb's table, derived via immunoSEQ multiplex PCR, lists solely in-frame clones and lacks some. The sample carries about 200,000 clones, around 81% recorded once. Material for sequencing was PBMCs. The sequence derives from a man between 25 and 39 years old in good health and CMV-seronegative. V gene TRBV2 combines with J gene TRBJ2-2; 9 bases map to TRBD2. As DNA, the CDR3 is TGTGCCAGCAGGGAGACTAGCGGAGGATCCGGGGAGCTGTTTTTT. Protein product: CASRETSGGSGELFF.